The T cell receptor (beta chain) under discussion was sequenced for a study of regulatory T cells in long-lasting Graves disease. This clonotype has at least ten counts. CDR1 is SQVTM, CDR2 ANQGSEA, per germline. The J segment lost 5 bases and the V segment lost 4 bases, leaving 12 bases of the junction unmatched. This CDR3 has 15 amino acids. Through Arm-PCR of CDR3 regions and iRepertoire HTBI primers, TCR beta libraries were built. TCRdb redid the calling of the multiplex PCR reads with MiXCR, one entry per CDR3 protein. Among 390,000 or so distinct CDR3 sequences listed, 10% to 15% were seen once. Stated time point: newly diagnosed GD, antithyroid drugs for less than 3 months. RNA from PBMCs was the source of the TCR library. In each case, Graves' disease was diagnosed per American Thyroid Association guidelines. The sample was also reused in another study, on T cells in Graves' hyperthyroidism and ophthalmopathy. This second report adds: Exclusions: uncontrolled infection, other autoimmune disease, pregnancy, lactation. The study used the HTBI primer set for a first-round RT-PCR of the TCR CDR3.

The origin of this receptor is a woman aged 18-29 years with Graves disease. The rearrangement joins TRBV29-1 to TRBJ2-7, with TRBD1 matching 9 bases. The sequences come from peripheral blood mononuclear cells (PBMCs), collected at new diagnosis, from a patient treated with antithyroid drugs. CDR3: CSVVGGTGTIHEQYF. The CDR3 bases are TGCAGCGTTGTAGGGGGGACAGGGACGATACACGAGCAGTACTTC.